This T cell receptor (beta chain) is from a study of blood T cell repertoires in COVID-19. Seattle patients were enrolled during active infection and followed longitudinally. A note on this clone: The same CDR3 can be traced to other DNA sequences in this sample.

Authors' analysis steps: It was from reference gene primer amplification that nucleated cell counts were estimated. The table came from immunoSEQ multiplex PCR; TCRdb's copy has only in-frame clones and leaves some out. Clone size and V and J calls were adopted from that table, with D and trimming inferred from the DNA. Of some 74,000 clones in the sample, about 89% were seen once. The sequenced sample was peripheral blood. The origin of this receptor is a man aged 45-65 years with COVID-19, enrolled during active disease.

This chain's CDR3 is CASSPGTNTGELFF. The CDR3 DNA reads as TGTGCCAGCTCACCGGGCACTAACACCGGGGAGCTGTTTTTT. J is TRBJ2-2 and V is TRBV18; no definite D call. CDR1 and CDR2 (germline): KGHSH, LQKENI. V lost 3 bases and J 2 bases, leaving 7 bases between the germline ends. The CDR3 has 14 amino acids.